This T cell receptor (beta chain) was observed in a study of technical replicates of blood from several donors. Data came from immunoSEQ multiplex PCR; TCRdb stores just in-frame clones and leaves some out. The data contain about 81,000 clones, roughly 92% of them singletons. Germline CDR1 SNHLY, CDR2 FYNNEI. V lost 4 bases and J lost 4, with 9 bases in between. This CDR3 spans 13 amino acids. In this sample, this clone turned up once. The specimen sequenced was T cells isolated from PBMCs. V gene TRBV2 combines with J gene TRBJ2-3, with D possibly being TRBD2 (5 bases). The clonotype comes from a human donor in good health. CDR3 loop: CASSVLGADTQYF. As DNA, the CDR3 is TGTGCCAGCAGTGTTCTCGGGGCAGATACGCAGTATTTT.